This T cell receptor beta chain came from a study of CD8+CD57+ T cells in acquired aplastic anemia. This CDR3 has 13 amino acids. The trim removed 3 bases at V and 6 bases at J, leaving 5 bases unmatched. CDR1 SNHLY and CDR2 FYNNEI come from the germline V gene. The sequenced patients had an expansion of CD8+CD57+ cells seen by flow cytometry. Both TCR beta VDJ combination and CDR3 sequence profiling were carried out. Genomic DNA was the template for this profiling. TCRdb re-called the reads through MiXCR, storing one row per CDR3 protein. The profile covers 450,000 to 600,000 distinct CDR3 sequences, with around 30% appearing a single time and 0.82% taken by the ten largest. This clonotype showed up just a few times.

The sequencing input was sorted CD4+, CD8+, or CD8+CD57+ T cells (not recorded which) from PBMCs. The clonotype comes from a human donor with aplastic anemia. V is TRBV2 and J is TRBJ2-7; 7 bases fit TRBD2. The CDR3 nucleotides read TGTGCCAGCAGTGAGGAGTGGGAGGGCGAGCAGTACTTC. Translating it yields CASSEEWEGEQYF.